This is a list of T cell receptor beta chains from one sample in a study of technical replicates of blood from a handful of donors. Profiling relied on immunoSEQ multiplex PCR, and the TCRdb table lists in-frame clones only, not all of them. In the table there are about 14,000 clones, 85% of which are singletons. The specimen was PBMCs. These receptor sequences come from a human donor in good health. Each CDR3 is given with its conserved first and last residue.

V: TRBV2
J: TRBJ1-2
CDR3: CASSPGQGTGYTF

V: TRBV4-1
J: TRBJ2-5
CDR3: CASSQVSGAGETQYF

V: TRBV10-2
J: TRBJ2-1
CDR3: CASSEVQGNEQFF

V: TRBV11-3
J: TRBJ2-3
CDR3: CASSLGTSDTDTQYF

V: TRBV2
J: TRBJ2-2
CDR3: CASSEEGASSGELFF

V: TRBV19
J: TRBJ1-1
CDR3: CASSKGHMMNTEAFF

V: TRBV5-1
J: TRBJ2-7
CDR3: CASSLAVGQEYEQYF

V: TRBV6-6
J: TRBJ2-7
CDR3: CASSPTSGGLGEQYF

V: TRBV6-4
J: TRBJ1-1
CDR3: CASSKAGPREAFF

V: TRBV6-1
J: TRBJ1-2
CDR3: CASSESAGRTYGYTF

V: TRBV9
J: TRBJ1-5
CDR3: CASSAQGALEPQHF

V: TRBV7-3
J: TRBJ2-1
CDR3: CASSKEGTKDEQFF

V: TRBV5-1
J: TRBJ2-2
CDR3: CASSWTGVNTGELFF

V: TRBV19
J: TRBJ2-1
CDR3: CASRGTGAYNEQFF

V: TRBV7-8
J: TRBJ1-2
CDR3: CASSSERTDRYDYTF

V: TRBV18
J: TRBJ1-4
CDR3: CASSPEVQEKLFF

V: TRBV30
J: TRBJ1-5
CDR3: CAWSAWGVGSQPQHF

V: TRBV29-1
J: TRBJ1-4
CDR3: CSVEGTTTNEKLFF

V: TRBV30
J: TRBJ2-3
CDR3: CAWSRPPRADTQYF

V: TRBV28
J: TRBJ2-7
CDR3: CASSLWGGTSGSYEQYF

V: TRBV11-2
J: TRBJ1-1
CDR3: CASSLEAGSTFF

V: TRBV27
J: TRBJ2-7
CDR3: CASSLLTNRVLAGIEEQYF

V: TRBV5-1
J: TRBJ2-2
CDR3: CASSLGQRELFF

V: TRBV7-2
J: TRBJ2-7
CDR3: CASSLGQKTYEQYF

V: TRBV5-1
J: TRBJ2-7
CDR3: CASSLVQGEQYF

V: TRBV4-1
J: TRBJ2-3
CDR3: CASSQQSGRAADTQYF

V: TRBV10-1
J: TRBJ2-2
CDR3: CASSLDSANTGELFF

V: TRBV2
J: TRBJ2-7
CDR3: CASSEGTGTLYEQYF

V: TRBV7-2
J: TRBJ2-3
CDR3: CASSLGMGGVDTQYF

V: TRBV4-2
J: TRBJ2-3
CDR3: CASSQEPGTSGGRVDTQYF

V: TRBV6-1
J: TRBJ1-1
CDR3: CASSEAQNPAETGSLETFF

V: TRBV7-2
J: TRBJ1-5
CDR3: CASSFGTGGQPQHF

V: TRBV19
J: TRBJ1-5
CDR3: CATHRDTYSNQPQHF

V: TRBV5-1
J: TRBJ2-5
CDR3: CASSDTGAYQETQYF

V: TRBV2
J: TRBJ2-2
CDR3: CASSNAPNTGELFF

V: TRBV7-8
J: TRBJ2-1
CDR3: CASSFVGGGNEQFF

V: TRBV27
J: TRBJ2-7
CDR3: CASSHKTSGLKPYAQYF

V: TRBV19
J: TRBJ2-1
CDR3: CASRKLAGTHNEQFF

V: TRBV4-1
J: TRBJ2-5
CDR3: CASSQDGVAGGFGGETQYF

V: TRBV5-1
J: TRBJ2-3
CDR3: CASSYRVGADTQYF

V: TRBV5-1
J: TRBJ2-1
CDR3: CASSLDNNEQFF

V: TRBV5-1
J: TRBJ2-7
CDR3: CASSSGRGQGRFLAGKSDEQYF

V: TRBV28
J: TRBJ1-2
CDR3: CASSPAQGAYGYTF

V: TRBV28
J: TRBJ2-5
CDR3: CASSFLGQGRGGSRQETQYF

V: TRBV6-5
J: TRBJ1-5
CDR3: CASSYGQASGGPQHF

V: TRBV18
J: TRBJ2-1
CDR3: CASSPAGGGYNEQFF

V: TRBV11-2
J: TRBJ2-7
CDR3: CASSLGAEALYEQYF

V: TRBV6-4
J: TRBJ1-1
CDR3: CASRLQGAITEAFF

V: TRBV28
J: TRBJ1-1
CDR3: CASSLSPPRDEAFF

V: TRBV18
J: TRBJ2-2
CDR3: CASSPDRANTGELFF